This T cell receptor (beta chain) was recorded in a study of T cells in Graves' hyperthyroidism and ophthalmopathy. V gave up 5 bases and J gave up 0 bases, with 14 bases separating them. The V gene's germline CDR1 is SGHAT and CDR2 FQNNGV. The CDR3 length is 16 residues. Amplified regions were TCR beta CDR3 sequences from RNA transcripts. The HTBI primer set was used in a first-round RT-PCR of the TCR CDR3. From the multiplex PCR reads, TCRdb called clonotypes with MiXCR, one entry per CDR3 protein. Of approximately 630,000 distinct CDR3 sequences in the sample, around 15% were seen once. The hyperthyroidism patients had all been newly diagnosed, and their disease duration was under 2 months. Their ages ranged from 18 to 65 years. Isolation of PBMCs was performed on approximately 10 ml fresh peripheral blood.

V is TRBV11-2 and J is TRBJ1-3, with TRBD1 as a possible D gene (6 bases). Input material: blood. The receptor was derived from a woman under 40 with Graves' hyperthyroidism. The CDR3 DNA reads as TGTGCCAGCAGCATACTGGGGGCTATCTCTGGAAACACCATATATTTT. This encodes CASSILGAISGNTIYF.